This T cell receptor beta chain was recorded in a study of identical twins. This CDR3 region has 14 residues. The germline V gene encodes CDR1 DFQATT and CDR2 SNEGSKA (reference sequence). The junction had 6 bases not matched to a gene; V was cut back by 4 bases and J by 4 bases. TCRdb analysed the 5' RACE reads with MiXCR anew, one entry per CDR3 protein. This sample yields fewer than 350,000 distinct CDR3 sequences, of which approximately 8% are seen a single time; approximately 2% belongs to the top ten. This clonotype has more than one count but fewer than ten. Another study also made use of these data, one on yellow fever vaccine responses in identical twins.

The receptor was derived from a woman aged 18-29 years in good health. Material for sequencing was memory (CD45RO+) T cells sorted from blood. The chain is built from TRBV20-1 and TRBJ2-2; 7 nucleotides line up with TRBD2. This chain's CDR3 is CSATRSGTTGELFF. CDR3 DNA sequence: TGCAGTGCTACCCGAAGCGGGACCACCGGGGAGCTGTTTTTT.